What follows are 28 T cell receptor beta chains derived from one specimen sequenced in a study of T-cell memory formation after mild COVID-19. TCRdb processed the 5' RACE reads anew with MiXCR; each CDR3 protein has one entry. The sample lists 300,000 to 350,000 distinct CDR3 sequences; 12% to 15% were seen once. Sequencing was performed on PBMCs or a T cell subset sorted from them (not recorded which). Every receptor here comes from a man younger than 30 who had mild COVID-19 (a few samples of this study predate the infection). Cell type and time point are not known.

This clonotype was observed at least ten times. V and J are TRBV5-1 and TRBJ2-5; 8 positions agree with TRBD2. This CDR3 region has 13 residues. The trim removed 4 bases at V and 5 bases at J, leaving 4 bases unmatched. CDR1 and CDR2 from the germline V gene are SGHRS and YFSETQ. CDR3 amino acids: CASSKGLEETQYF. CDR3 bases: TGCGCCAGCAGCAAGGGACTAGAGGAGACCCAGTACTTC.

CDR3 in DNA: TGCGCCAGCAGCCATGGGGACAGGGAGAACACTGAAGCTTTCTTT. Translated: CASSHGDRENTEAFF. The chain is built from TRBV4-3 and TRBJ1-1; TRBD1 matches at 9 bases. Germline V gene lookup returns CDR1 LGHNA and CDR2 YSLEER. J gave up 1 base and V 3 bases, and 3 bases lay outside the gene matches. This CDR3 comprises 15 residues.

The chain joins TRBV28 to TRBJ1-2, with 7 bases that match TRBD1. The CDR3 sequence is 14 residues long. CDR1 and CDR2 (germline): MDHEN, SYDVKM. V trimming: 4 bases; J trimming: 4 bases; junction bases outside the gene matches: 6. CDR3 sequence (DNA): TGTGCCAGCAGTTCGGGACAGACTACCTATGGCTACACCTTC. Its protein product is CASSSGQTTYGYTF.

This clonotype has only a few counts. The V and J genes are TRBV7-6 and TRBJ1-1; weak D call: TRBD1 (5 bases). V was shortened by 5 bases and J by 0 bases, with 10 bases between the two germline ends. The CDR3 has 14 amino acids. Looked up from germline, CDR1 is SGHVS and CDR2 is FNYEAQ. This chain's CDR3 is CASSALQVNTEAFF. In nucleotides, the CDR3 is TGTGCCAGCAGCGCGTTACAGGTGAACACTGAAGCTTTCTTT.

The chain is built from TRBV7-9 and TRBJ2-3, with D unclear. Trimming took 5 bases from V and 6 from J, leaving 15 bases between them. Germline V lookup: CDR1 SEHNR, CDR2 FQNEAQ (reference sequence). This CDR3 is built from 14 residues. The CDR3 region has the DNA TGTGCCAGCAGCCTTCTCGACTGGACGGATACGCAGTATTTT. Protein product: CASSLLDWTDTQYF.

J is TRBJ1-1 and V is TRBV5-1; D unresolved. The CDR3 totals 13 residues. Trimming removed 2 bases at V and 8 bases at J, with 13 bases between. CDR1 and CDR2 (germline): SGHRS, YFSETQ. The CDR3 reads CASSLGPLGEAFF. Here the CDR3 DNA reads TGCGCCAGCAGCTTAGGACCGCTCGGGGAAGCTTTCTTT.

The chain uses TRBV14 and TRBJ2-3, with 9 bases identical to TRBD1. The junction had 6 bases not matched to a gene; V was cut back by 8 bases and J by 3 bases. CDR1 and CDR2 from the germline V gene are SGHDN and FVKESK. The CDR3 is 14 amino acids. The CDR3 nucleotides read TGTGCCAGCGGGACAGGGAGGTTGACAGATACGCAGTATTTT. Amino acids: CASGTGRLTDTQYF.

This clonotype was recorded a few times. The chain joins TRBV4-1 to TRBJ2-5, with no clear D. The CDR3 runs 14 residues. The germline V gene encodes CDR1 MGHRA and CDR2 YSYEKL. The V end lost 4 bases, the J end lost 4 bases, and 13 bases lay between the germline ends. CDR3 amino acids: CASSLLTVRETQYF. CDR3 bases: TGCGCCAGCAGCCTTCTGACGGTCCGAGAGACCCAGTACTTC.

The chain has TRBV20-1 and TRBJ1-1; maybe TRBD1 (6 bases). Germline loops: CDR1 DFQATT, CDR2 SNEGSKA (reference sequence). The CDR3 consists of 16 residues. Written as DNA, the CDR3 is TGCAGCCTTCACTCACCTACAGGGAAAACGAACACTGAAGCTTTCTTT. Translation: CSLHSPTGKTNTEAFF.

There are many counts of this clonotype. J is TRBJ2-2 and V is TRBV29-1; D uncertain. CDR1 is SQVTM and CDR2 is ANQGSEA in the germline V gene. V lost 4 bases and J lost 0, with 6 bases in between. The CDR3 totals 13 residues. CDR3 amino acids: CSVAQTNTGELFF. CDR3 nucleotides: TGCAGCGTTGCTCAGACGAACACCGGGGAGCTGTTTTTT.

This clonotype came up a few times. The chain employs TRBV15 and TRBJ2-7; D not resolved. The V end was cut by 0 bases, the J end by 9 bases, with 12 bases between. This CDR3 is 13 amino acids long. In germline, CDR1 is LNHNV, CDR2 YYDKDF (reference sequence). The CDR3 protein is CATSRDPDYGQYF. CDR3 nucleotide sequence: TGTGCCACCAGCAGAGATCCGGATTATGGGCAGTACTTC.

The gene calls are TRBV7-9 and TRBJ1-4, with a weak D call TRBD1 (5 bases). Germline V lookup: CDR1 SEHNR, CDR2 FQNEAQ (reference sequence). Trimming shortened V by 5 bases and J by 10 bases, and 23 bases separated the two germline ends. This CDR3 has 16 amino acids. The DNA of the CDR3 is TGTGCCAGCAGCCCCCCCCGCGGGACCGACCCAGGAAAACTGTTTTTT. Its translation is CASSPPRGTDPGKLFF.

The chain carries TRBV6-5 and TRBJ2-1; 9 nucleotides match TRBD2. The junction had 5 bases not matched to a gene; V was cut back by 0 bases and J by 8 bases. Per germline, CDR1 MNHEY and CDR2 SVGAGI. The CDR3 is made up of 15 amino acids. CDR3 residues: CASSYSVAGVHEQFF. The CDR3 DNA follows: TGTGCCAGCAGTTACTCGGTAGCGGGGGTCCATGAGCAGTTCTTC.

This clonotype came up many times. V is TRBV5-1 and J is TRBJ2-3; 7 bases fit TRBD1. Trimming removed 4 bases from V and 2 bases from J; junction bases left unmatched: 4. The CDR3 is 14 amino acids. Germline V gene sequence: CDR1 SGHRS, CDR2 YFSETQ. CDR3 residues: CASSRDSYTDTQYF. The CDR3 region has the DNA TGCGCCAGCAGCCGGGACAGTTACACAGATACGCAGTATTTT.

This clonotype has only a few counts. The V call is TRBV28, the J call TRBJ1-2; D gene unclear. The germline CDR1 and CDR2 sequences are MDHEN and SYDVKM. Between the trimmed V and J ends, which lost 8 bases and 2 bases, there was a span of 9 bases. The CDR3 sequence is 12 residues long. CDR3 nucleotide sequence: TGTGCCAGCGGACCTCTCAACTATGGCTACACCTTC. It codes for CASGPLNYGYTF.

V is TRBV9 and J is TRBJ2-3, with a tentative D call TRBD2 (5 bases). The V and J ends lost 1 base and 2 bases respectively, with 8 bases between them. This CDR3 is built from 14 residues. Germline V gives CDR1 SGDLS, CDR2 YYNGEE. Here the CDR3 DNA reads TGTGCCAGCAGCGTACAGGACTTCACAGATACGCAGTATTTT. Residues: CASSVQDFTDTQYF.

In its sample, this clonotype was seen a few times. V and J are TRBV6-2 or TRBV6-3 and TRBJ2-7; D may correspond to TRBD1 or TRBD2 (5 bases each). Germline V gives CDR1 MNHEY, CDR2 SVGEGT. The V end lost 2 bases, the J end lost 2 bases, and 10 bases lay between the germline ends. This CDR3 contains 14 residues. The CDR3 DNA reads as TGTGCCAGCAGTTACCGGCAGGGACCCTACGAGCAGTACGTC. Translation: CASSYRQGPYEQYV.

This clonotype has only a few counts. The chain combines TRBV5-1 with TRBJ1-2; D uncertain. Germline CDR1 is SGHRS and CDR2 is YFSETQ. The CDR3 is 13 residues long. V was shortened by 2 bases and J by 4 bases, with 9 bases between the two germline ends. The CDR3 DNA follows: TGCGCCAGCAGCTTTATCGGCGGCTATGGCTACACCTTC. Encoded protein: CASSFIGGYGYTF.

The chain uses TRBV4-3 and TRBJ2-1; D is unclear. CDR1 is LGHNA and CDR2 is YSLEER in the germline V gene. This CDR3 is built from 13 residues. V was clipped by 1 base and J by 8 bases, with 9 bases between them. CDR3 in amino acids: CASSQVWGDEQFF. CDR3 in DNA: TGCGCCAGCAGCCAAGTTTGGGGTGATGAGCAGTTCTTC.

This clonotype was counted a few times. The CDR3 region has the DNA TGTGCCAGCAGTTTAAGGACAGGGGGTTCCGAGCAGTACGTC. It translates to CASSLRTGGSEQYV. V gene TRBV28 combines with J gene TRBJ2-7, with TRBD1 matching over 10 bases. Germline CDR1 is MDHEN and CDR2 is SYDVKM. The J segment lost 6 bases and the V segment lost 2 bases, leaving 4 bases of the junction unmatched. The CDR3 is 14 residues long.

The CDR3 nucleotides read TGTGCCAGCAGTTACTCTCCGCAGGGTACCTACAATGAGCAGTTCTTC. Translation: CASSYSPQGTYNEQFF. The chain uses TRBV6-5 and TRBJ2-1, with D possibly matching TRBD1 (5 bases). This CDR3 has 16 residues. Trimming took 0 bases from V and 2 from J, leaving 11 bases between them. Germline V CDR1 and CDR2: MNHEY, SVGAGI.

This rearrangement joins TRBV7-2 to TRBJ2-2, with 10 bases matching TRBD1. The CDR3 has 15 amino acids. Trimming took 4 bases from V and 4 from J; bases not matched to a gene: 3. Looked up from germline, CDR1 is SGHTA and CDR2 is FQGNSA. The chain's CDR3 is CASSWGQGRTGELFF. In DNA, the CDR3 is TGTGCCAGCAGCTGGGGACAGGGGCGCACCGGGGAGCTGTTTTTT.

This clonotype has a handful of counts. V is TRBV7-9 and J is TRBJ2-3; 7 nucleotides align to TRBD2. There are 14 residues in the CDR3. Losses at the gene ends were 11 bases for V and 2 bases for J; bases not matched to a gene: 10. Looked up from germline, CDR1 is SEHNR and CDR2 is FQNEAQ (reference sequence). The CDR3 nucleotides are TGTGCCTTCACGGGCCTAGCGGACACAGATACGCAGTATTTT. Translating gives CAFTGLADTDTQYF. Full variable domain (outside the CDR3, taken from reference TRBV7-9 and TRBJ2-3): DTGVSQNPRHKITKRGQNVTFRCDPISEHNRLYWYRQTLGQGPEFLTYFQNEAQLEKSRLLSDRFSAERPKGSFSTLEIQRTEQGDSAMYLCAFTGLADTDTQYFGPGTRLTVL.

The table lists this clonotype with a few counts. The chain carries TRBV7-2 and TRBJ2-1, with TRBD1 identical over 8 bases. The CDR3 length is 14 residues. Germline CDR1 reads SGHTA; CDR2 reads FQGNSA. Trimming removed 4 bases from V and 5 bases from J; junction bases left unmatched: 4. Here the CDR3 reads CASSSRDRNNEQFF. For the CDR3, the DNA is TGTGCCAGCAGCTCCCGGGACAGGAACAATGAGCAGTTCTTC.

This clonotype has a handful of counts. V usage is TRBV7-9 and J usage is TRBJ1-1, with 7 bases identical to TRBD1. The trim removed 3 bases at V and 4 bases at J, leaving 5 bases unmatched. The CDR3 is 14 residues long. Per the germline V gene, CDR1 is SEHNR and CDR2 is FQNEAQ (reference sequence). The DNA of the CDR3 is TGTGCCAGCAGCTTCCAGGGGGGAGGCACTGAAGCTTTCTTT. Translating gives CASSFQGGGTEAFF.

This clonotype was observed a handful of times. The rearrangement uses TRBV20-1 and TRBJ1-2; no clear D. The CDR3 length is 12 residues. Germline CDR1 DFQATT, CDR2 SNEGSKA (reference sequence). Trimming removed 0 bases at V and 5 bases at J, with 7 bases between. CDR3 coding DNA: TGCAGTGCTAGAGATTTGGGGTATGGCTACACCTTC. Encoded protein: CSARDLGYGYTF.

Ten or more counts support this clonotype. V is TRBV10-2 and J is TRBJ2-7, with 12 bases fitting TRBD1. Germline lookup yields CDR1 WSHSY and CDR2 SAAADI. V shed 6 bases and J 7 bases; nucleotides not matched to a gene: 10. The CDR3 totals 15 residues. The CDR3 protein is CASSAPGQGAREQYF. CDR3 DNA sequence: TGCGCCAGCAGCGCACCGGGACAGGGGGCGCGGGAGCAGTACTTC.

This clonotype showed up just a few times. The chain combines TRBV20-1 with TRBJ2-1, with D perhaps given as TRBD1 or TRBD2 (6 bases each). CDR3 length: 11 amino acids. Trimming took 5 bases from V and 7 from J, leaving 9 bases between them. Germline CDR1 DFQATT, CDR2 SNEGSKA (reference sequence). CDR3 nucleotide sequence: TGCAGTGCTGGAGGGGGAAATGAGCAGTTCTTC. Its protein is CSAGGGNEQFF.